The 21 T cell receptor beta chains presented below share a single source sample, sequenced in a study of cytomegalovirus exposure and HLA in healthy donors. Use of 60 Vbeta and 13 Jbeta primers characterized the PCR. The protocol was immunoSEQ multiplex PCR, while the TCRdb copy is restricted to in-frame clones and leaves out a portion. In the table there are about 110,000 clones, around 79% of which are singletons. Sequenced: PBMCs. The source is a woman in her thirties or forties in good health and CMV-seronegative.

The J gene is TRBJ2-1, the V gene TRBV19; 12 bases are shared with TRBD2. Germline V gives CDR1 LNHDA, CDR2 SQIVND (reference sequence). V shed 3 bases, J shed 9 bases, and the junction held 12 bases outside the gene matches. The CDR3 consists of 17 residues. The CDR3 DNA sequence: TGTGCCAGTAGTATGTGGCTAGCGGGAGGGGTTATGAGTGAGCAGTTCTTC. Translating gives CASSMWLAGGVMSEQFF.

This chain links TRBV2 with TRBJ2-1; TRBD1 matches 10 bases. From germline, CDR1 is SNHLY and CDR2 FYNNEI. This CDR3 is 15 amino acids long. V shed 2 bases, J shed 7 bases, and the junction held 5 bases outside the gene matches. The CDR3 DNA is TGTGCCAGCAGTGAAAGAGGGACAGGGGTGAATGAGCAGTTCTTC. Its translation is CASSERGTGVNEQFF. Filled out from reference TRBV2 and TRBJ2-1, the complete variable domain reads EPEVTQTPSHQVTQMGQEVILRCVPISNHLYFYWYRQILGQKVEFLVSFYNNEISEKSEIFDDQFSVERPDGSNFTLKIRSTKLEDSAMYFCASSERGTGVNEQFFGPGTRLTVL.

The chain has TRBV5-1 and TRBJ2-5, with no clear D. The germline gives CDR1 SGHRS, CDR2 YFSETQ. V lost 4 bases and J lost 1, with 8 bases in between. The CDR3 has 13 amino acids. The CDR3 DNA is TGCGCCAGCAGCACGAGGAGCCAAGAGACCCAGTACTTC. Its protein product is CASSTRSQETQYF.

The genes are TRBV28 and TRBJ2-5, with 8 positions matching TRBD2. There are 13 residues in the CDR3. Germline assignment: CDR1 MDHEN and CDR2 SYDVKM. The V gene end was trimmed by 6 bases and the J gene end by 4 bases; junction bases not matched to a gene: 4. The CDR3, as DNA: TGTGCCAGCAGCTTTGCGGGAGGAGAGACCCAGTACTTC. Encoded protein: CASSFAGGETQYF. The variable domain in full, completed from reference TRBV28 and TRBJ2-5, reads DVKVTQSSRYLVKRTGEKVFLECVQDMDHENMFWYRQDPGLGLRLIYFSYDVKMKEKGDIPEGYSVSREKKERFSLILESASTNQTSMYLCASSFAGGETQYFGPGTRLLVL.

The rearrangement joins TRBV29-1 to TRBJ2-5, with 7 bases aligning to TRBD1. The DNA end favors TRBJ2-7, so the J call may be wrong. Germline V gene data show CDR1 as SQVTM and CDR2 as ANQGSEA. The CDR3 runs 16 residues. The CDR3 bases are TGCAGCGTTGAATCGAGGGGACAGAGAAGTACCTACGAGCAGTACTTC. It encodes CSVESRGQRSTYEQYF.

The chain joins TRBV29-1 to TRBJ2-2; no reliable D call. Germline V lookup: CDR1 SQVTM, CDR2 ANQGSEA. Deletions cut 4 bases from V and 8 bases from J, with 8 bases between. The CDR3 sequence is 11 residues long. CDR3 residues: CSVGAHGELFF. The DNA of the CDR3 is TGCAGCGTTGGGGCTCATGGGGAGCTGTTTTTT.

In this sample, this clone turned up once. This sequence joins TRBV18 and TRBJ1-1, with D perhaps TRBD1 (6 bases). CDR3 size: 13 residues. The V gene lost 0 bases and the J gene lost 10 bases, with 12 bases spanning the gap. Germline CDR1 KGHSH, CDR2 LQKENI. CDR3 sequence reads: CASSPPTAGVAFF. In DNA, the CDR3 is TGTGCCAGCTCACCACCGACGGCAGGGGTAGCTTTCTTT.

The chain has TRBV11-2 and TRBJ1-2; no definite D call. V lost 0 bases to trimming and J lost 4 bases, with 12 bases between them. The V gene's germline CDR1 is SGHAT and CDR2 FQNNGV. The CDR3 runs to 15 residues. Written as DNA, the CDR3 is TGTGCCAGCAGCTTAGAGGCCCGGGTTTCCTATGGCTACACCTTC. Its protein is CASSLEARVSYGYTF.

The CDR3 nucleotides read TGTGCCAGCAGTTCCCCGACTAGCTCTATAGCTGGAGAGCAGTACTTC. Translated: CASSSPTSSIAGEQYF. This chain joins TRBV2 and TRBJ2-7, with 7 positions matching TRBD2. The V gene's germline CDR1 is SNHLY and CDR2 FYNNEI. The CDR3 extends over 16 amino acids. Trimming took 5 bases from V and 7 from J; bases not matched to a gene: 17. The full variable domain, its missing parts supplied by reference TRBV2 and TRBJ2-7, is EPEVTQTPSHQVTQMGQEVILRCVPISNHLYFYWYRQILGQKVEFLVSFYNNEISEKSEIFDDQFSVERPDGSNFTLKIRSTKLEDSAMYFCASSSPTSSIAGEQYFGPGTRLTVT.

This chain joins TRBV30 and TRBJ2-6; TRBD1 matches at 10 bases. The germline V gene encodes CDR1 GTSNPN and CDR2 SVGIG (reference sequence). The CDR3 loop spans 17 amino acids. V gave up 0 bases and J gave up 0 bases; unmatched junction bases: 2. For the CDR3, the DNA is TGTGCCTGGAGTGTTGGACAGGGGGGCTCTGGGGCCAACGTCCTGACTTTC. Amino acids: CAWSVGQGGSGANVLTF. The full variable domain, rest sourced from reference TRBV30 and TRBJ2-6, is SQTIHQWPATLVQPVGSPLSLECTVEGTSNPNLYWYRQAAGRGLQLLFYSVGIGQISSEVPQNLSASRPQDRQFILSSKKLLLSDSGFYLCAWSVGQGGSGANVLTFGAGSRLTVL.

The V and J genes are TRBV5-1 and TRBJ2-2; 10 bases fit TRBD2. Looked up from germline, CDR1 is SGHRS and CDR2 is YFSETQ. The CDR3 is 17 amino acids. The V segment lost 1 base and the J segment 1 base; nucleotides outside the gene matches: 4. DNA of the CDR3: TGCGCCAGCAGCTTGATTCTAGCGGGAGAGAACACCGGGGAGCTGTTTTTT. Amino acid sequence: CASSLILAGENTGELFF.

The CDR3 nucleotides read TGCGCCAGCAGCCAGTTTACCGGGACAGGGGGTGAAAAACTGTTTTTT. Its protein product is CASSQFTGTGGEKLFF. The chain uses TRBV4-1 and TRBJ1-4, with 11 bases fitting TRBD1. The V gene's germline CDR1 is MGHRA and CDR2 YSYEKL. The CDR3 runs 16 residues. The trim removed 3 bases at V and 7 bases at J, leaving 7 bases unmatched.

This chain joins TRBV9 and TRBJ1-3; possible D gene TRBD1, 6 bases. The CDR3 length is 17 residues. Between the trimmed V and J ends, which lost 0 bases and 0 bases, there was a span of 13 bases. Germline V gene data show CDR1 as SGDLS and CDR2 as YYNGEE. For the CDR3, the DNA is TGTGCCAGCAGCGTAGAGGGGGAGCGGTACTCTGGAAACACCATATATTTT. Residues: CASSVEGERYSGNTIYF.

The chain uses TRBV4-1 and TRBJ2-5; perhaps TRBD2 as D (6 bases). With the DNA end fitting TRBJ2-7 better, the J assignment may be wrong. The CDR3 runs to 15 residues. CDR1 is MGHRA, CDR2 YSYEKL, per germline. CDR3 residues: CASSQGLAQAYEQYF. CDR3 in DNA: TGCGCCAGCAGCCAGGGGCTAGCGCAAGCCTACGAGCAGTACTTC.

The chain is built from TRBV19 and TRBJ2-7, with 7 bases aligning to TRBD1. The V segment lost 1 base and the J segment 5 bases; nucleotides outside the gene matches: 5. Germline V CDR1 and CDR2: LNHDA, SQIVND (reference sequence). This CDR3 contains 14 residues. The DNA of the CDR3 is TGTGCCAGTAGTATAGCGACAGGGTCAAACGAGCAGTACTTC. Translating it yields CASSIATGSNEQYF.

The V gene is TRBV11-2, the J gene TRBJ2-7; 8 nucleotides match TRBD2. Looked up from germline, CDR1 is SGHAT and CDR2 is FQNNGV. The CDR3 extends over 14 amino acids. The junction had 2 bases not matched to a gene; V was cut back by 1 base and J by 3 bases. The CDR3 sequence is CASSLAGRVYEQYF. The CDR3 bases are TGTGCCAGCAGCTTAGCCGGGAGGGTCTACGAGCAGTACTTC. Variable domain in full (rest from reference TRBV11-2 and TRBJ2-7): EAGVAQSPRYKIIEKRQSVAFWCNPISGHATLYWYQQILGQGPKLLIQFQNNGVVDDSQLPKDRFSAERLKGVDSTLKIQPAKLEDSAVYLCASSLAGRVYEQYFGPGTRLTVT.

J is TRBJ2-1 and V is TRBV10-2; 9 nucleotides align to TRBD2. Germline trimming cut 5 bases from V and 8 bases from J; bases unmatched to any gene: 10. The V gene's germline CDR1 is WSHSY and CDR2 SAAADI. The CDR3 length is 15 residues. The CDR3 protein is CASSRAAGGYDEQFF. The CDR3 DNA reads as TGCGCCAGCAGTAGGGCGGCGGGAGGGTATGATGAGCAGTTCTTC.

The rearrangement links TRBV7-2 to TRBJ2-3; D perhaps matches TRBD1 (5 bases). V was pared by 5 bases and J by 3 bases, with 18 bases between. This CDR3 comprises 16 residues. CDR1 SGHTA and CDR2 FQGNSA come from the germline V gene. The CDR3 nucleotides are TGTGCCAGCAGCACAACTGACAGCCTGGGGACAGATACGCAGTATTTT. Amino acid sequence: CASSTTDSLGTDTQYF.

The chain combines TRBV30 with TRBJ2-5; weak D call: TRBD2 (6 bases). With 2 bases removed from V and 5 bases from J, the gap between germline ends came to 18 bases. The length of the CDR3 is 15 residues. Germline values: CDR1 GTSNPN, CDR2 SVGIG (reference sequence). CDR3 nucleotide sequence: TGTGCCTGGAGTACTTCTGGGGCGGAGGGGGAGACCCAGTACTTC. It is translated as CAWSTSGAEGETQYF.

The chain carries TRBV6-5 and TRBJ2-7; a weak D match, TRBD1 (5 bases). CDR1 and CDR2 from the germline V gene are MNHEY and SVGAGI. Trimming removed 0 bases at V and 9 bases at J, with 12 bases between. CDR3 length: 13 residues. Here the CDR3 reads CASSYSKGLGQYF. The CDR3 DNA sequence: TGTGCCAGCAGTTACTCGAAGGGGTTGGGGCAGTACTTC.

CDR3 residues: CASSDLGVGFKKLFF. CDR3 nucleotide sequence: TGTGCCAGCAGTGATTTAGGGGTCGGATTCAAAAAACTGTTTTTT. This chain joins TRBV6-1 and TRBJ1-4, with D perhaps matching TRBD1 (5 bases). Germline V lookup: CDR1 MNHNS, CDR2 SASEGT. This CDR3 spans 15 amino acids. Trimming left V 3 bases short and J 9 bases short, with 17 bases between.